This T cell receptor (beta chain) was sequenced in a study of cytomegalovirus exposure and HLA in healthy donors (dated by TCRdb to 2015 to 2018). Some background on the complete study: According to an earlier analysis of several hundred of the donors, 150 million to 200 million T cells yielded some 110 million unique TCR beta sequences and approximately 300 Gb of sequence data. An early release covering roughly 600 HLA-typed donors comprised about 310 gigabases of sequencing data and some 79 million unique TCR sequences. Among the roughly 390 genotyped donors, about 85% belonged to the genetic ancestry cluster associated with self-reported Caucasian donors. The study was designed to test whether signatures of past pathogen exposure could be identified by cataloging public T cell receptors. The T cell repertoires of 550 to 850 subjects were profiled by immunosequencing and related to cytomegalovirus serostatus. A separate validation cohort of over a hundred different subjects was used in addition to the 666-subject first cohort. To predict cytomegalovirus infection status, the study brought together high-throughput TCR immunosequencing, statistical association of individual TCRs with disease status, and machine learning. To study patterns of TCR occurrence, a later analysis re-analyzed previously published TCR beta repertoires from 600 to 750 donors and added high-resolution HLA genotyping. Rather than using new phenotypic data, the later analysis identified candidate immune exposures from TCR beta sequences and from how often those sequences occurred across donors. To decide whether each TCR beta V gene segment behaved as functional or pseudogenic, an earlier analysis of fewer than 750 of the donors relied on high-throughput TCR beta sequencing. Alongside the repertoire data, information on donor age, sex, ethnicity and CMV serostatus was compiled. A later genetic analysis took genome-wide SNP genotypes for about three fifths of the roughly 670 donors and used that subset as a discovery cohort. All discovery cohort repertoires had been generated using a single sequencing platform. Both class I and class II loci were covered by HLA typing, at four-digit resolution. The number of typed donors differed by locus: about 620-630 for A, B, C, DRB1 and DQB1; approximately 520 for DQA1; 606 for DPA1; and roughly 490 for DPB1. Four or five DR-DQ haplotypes were handled as single units for association and clustering because linkage in the cohort was strong. Among some 400 genotyped donors of the cohort, an average of around 240,000 unique TCR beta nucleotide sequences were sequenced per donor, roughly 20% of them non-productive.

This clone was found once. This clone's antigen is unknown. The sample holds no much larger clone one base away, and base qualities are not on file. The cohort comprised more than 550 healthy bone marrow donors. At the time of sampling, every cohort member was nominally healthy, though immune exposures that went unrecorded were likely present. The donor was CMV seronegative and belonged to the group of several hundred seronegative cohort members. A peripheral blood sample was collected from each donor, and TCR beta sequencing was performed on peripheral blood mononuclear cells. The Qiagen DNeasy Blood Extraction Kit was used to extract genomic DNA from the blood cell samples. What the research found in general, with its limitations: A later genetic analysis reported fewer N-insertions in productive TCRs among donors in an Asian-associated ancestry cluster than the roughly 700-donor mean. When HLA alleles, especially DR and DQ, strongly co-occurred, TCR associations were difficult to assign to individual alleles. A further reported finding was that TCR beta sequences accurately predicted the HLA-A and HLA-B alleles for most subjects in the first cohort. Because the 87-base-pair reads could not distinguish some IMGT-functional V segments, including TRBV6-2 and TRBV6-3, those segments were excluded. Immune exposure information for the cohort was limited to CMV serostatus. An earlier analysis of some 590 of the donors showed that most TCR beta V segments appeared in productive rearrangements either about 87% or about 30% of the time, which broadly matched IMGT annotations. A later analysis found that TCR association rates varied across HLA loci, with DRB1 alleles showing the most associated TCRs and HLA-C alleles the fewest. Most TCR sequences were seen in very few donors, while some public TCRs were found in many individuals. Specific HLA alleles were associated with over 15,000 TCR beta sequences at a false discovery rate of 0.05 in a later analysis. A later analysis found that most CMV-associated TCR beta chains appeared HLA-restricted, with HLA associations seemingly driven largely by CMV exposure. A later analysis reported that several top co-occurrence clusters appeared linked to parvovirus B19, influenza, CMV and Epstein-Barr virus. The classifier was reported to diagnose cytomegalovirus status with high specificity and sensitivity in both the original cohort and the validation cohort. Linkage disequilibrium might explain the correlated functional status among segregating V segments, but an unknown experimental factor could not be excluded. The study listed 164 TCR beta chains as associated with cytomegalovirus. Only TCR beta chains were sequenced in this cohort, and the absence of alpha or paired-chain data limited detectable features. Because some donors lacked HLA typing at each locus, the association tests relied only on the typed subset. A cluster of highly shared sequence variants was judged likely to represent a technical artifact of the sequencing pipeline. Because counts were too low, some 16 rarely observed V segments, including chromosome 9 orphons, were excluded from the earlier analysis of 587 of the donors. A few of the identified cytomegalovirus-associated TCR beta chains were confirmed in vitro to be specific for cytomegalovirus antigens. A later genetic analysis associated a missense DCLRE1C variant with V-gene and J-gene trimming of TCR beta chains, and an independent cohort replicated the association. Presence/absence analyses assumed roughly uniform sequencing depth across donors, an assumption that may not hold. The authors suggested that the approach could potentially be generalized to other disease states and immunological phenotypes. In a later analysis, HLA-associated TCR beta chains showed more clonal expansion and lower generation probabilities than non-associated chains that were equally common.

The library was generated by the immunoSEQ multiplex PCR assay. A mixture of 60 forward primers for TCR Vbeta segments and 13 reverse primers for TCR Jbeta segments was used in the multiplex PCR. The CDR3 region of rearranged TCR beta genes was amplified from genomic DNA with a multiplex PCR assay. Amplified TCR beta libraries were sequenced as 87-base-pair reads on the Illumina HiSeq System. In the source study's methods: In a later analysis, 77 million or so unique TCR beta chains were counted across the 500 to 700 repertoires, and some 10 million of these chains were shared by at least two donors. Raw reads were error-corrected and collapsed into unique sequences with a nearest-neighbor algorithm that merged closely related sequences to remove PCR and sequencing errors. V, D and J gene segments were assigned by aligning CDR3 sequences to IMGT reference sequences. Each retained sequence needed at least a six-nucleotide match to both a V gene segment and a J gene segment. Rearrangements were called productive when the CDR3 lacked stop codons and stayed in frame with V and J; all others were non-productive. CDR3 was defined by IMGT convention, running from the second conserved V-encoded cysteine to the conserved J-encoded phenylalanine. In an earlier analysis of 500 to 650 of the donors, sequences lacking an unambiguous match to a single V gene segment were excluded. In an earlier analysis of several hundred of the donors, V segments were called functional above 56.7% productive rearrangements and were called segregating when the between-donor standard deviation exceeded 5%. A statistical classification framework was built to diagnose cytomegalovirus status from the catalog of TCR beta chain sequences. A later analysis assigned V and J genes by comparing TCR nucleotide sequences with IMGT/GENE-DB human TR gene sequences. The TCRdist pipeline was used in a later analysis to assign CDR3 sequences and most-parsimonious VDJ recombination scenarios. In a later analysis, each TCR beta chain was defined by its CDR3 amino acid sequence together with its V-gene family, and reads lacking a unique V-gene family were excluded. In a later analysis, a few hundred highly shared, low-generation-probability nucleotide sequences were removed to address suspected cross-contamination and a sequencing artifact. In a later analysis, a clonal expansion index for each public chain was calculated from normalized within-repertoire ranks of inferred template counts. In a later analysis, generation probabilities were computed using a VDJ recombination model fitted to out-of-frame rearrangements, and the results were checked against IGoR. In a later analysis, hypergeometric tests were used to score TCR-TCR, TCR-HLA and TCR-CMV co-occurrence, with a repertoire-size bias correction applied to TCR pairs. In a later analysis, false discovery rates were estimated by permuting HLA or CMV assignments 20 times. A later analysis grouped co-occurring TCRs with DBSCAN, adding TCRdist sequence similarity when clustering within HLA-allele-positive subsets. Repertoires with fewer than 30,000 or more than 120,000 public chains, plus five repertoires with anomalous nucleotide sharing, were excluded from co-occurrence clustering. Imported from immuneACCESS, the table was reduced by TCRdb to in-frame sequences with V and J called. These copies leave out some clones; in studies compared against another copy, an unresolved V gene accounts for under half, and the cause of the remainder is not known. V and J calls and clone size are as listed in that table; D and trimming were resolved from the DNA. A total of approximately 220,000 clones appear in this sample, under 80% of them only once. The ten top clones hold approximately 0.22% of the sample.

Its CDR3 holds 14 amino acids, cysteine through phenylalanine. Solely the CDR3 DNA is kept, with 42 bases framed from the first base. V lost 6 bases and J lost 11 bases; the stretch between them is 23 bases long. CDR1 and CDR2 are read off the germline V gene as MNHEY and SVGAGI. The sample consisted of PBMCs. This chain joins TRBV6-5 to TRBJ2-7; TRBD2 is a possible D gene, resting on 7 matching bases. This TCR was recovered from a girl aged 2 to 9 in good health and CMV-seronegative. CDR3 loop: CASSPGEGRGFEYF. Here is the DNA: TGTGCCAGCAGCCCAGGGGAGGGTAGGGGTTTCGAGTACTTC.